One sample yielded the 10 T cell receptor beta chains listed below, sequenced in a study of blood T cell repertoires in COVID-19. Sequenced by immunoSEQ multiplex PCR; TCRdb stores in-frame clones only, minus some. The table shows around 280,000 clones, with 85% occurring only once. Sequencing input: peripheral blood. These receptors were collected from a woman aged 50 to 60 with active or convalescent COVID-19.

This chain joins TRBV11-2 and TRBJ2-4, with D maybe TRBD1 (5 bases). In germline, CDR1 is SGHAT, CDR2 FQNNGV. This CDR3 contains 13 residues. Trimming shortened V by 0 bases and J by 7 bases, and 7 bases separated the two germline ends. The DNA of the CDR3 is TGTGCCAGCAGCTTAGAGGCAGGGAACATTCAGTACTTC. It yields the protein CASSLEAGNIQYF.

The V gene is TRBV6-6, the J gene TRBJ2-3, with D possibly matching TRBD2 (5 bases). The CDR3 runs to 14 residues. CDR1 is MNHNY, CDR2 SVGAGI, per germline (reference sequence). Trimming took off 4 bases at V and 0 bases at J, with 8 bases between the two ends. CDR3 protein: CASSSEVSTDTQYF. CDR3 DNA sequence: TGTGCCAGCAGTTCGGAGGTTAGCACAGATACGCAGTATTTT.

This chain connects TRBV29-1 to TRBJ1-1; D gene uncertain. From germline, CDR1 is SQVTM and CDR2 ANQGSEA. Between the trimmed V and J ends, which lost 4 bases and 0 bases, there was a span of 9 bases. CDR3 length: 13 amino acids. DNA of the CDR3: TGCAGCGTTGTCAACAAACTGAACACTGAAGCTTTCTTT. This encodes CSVVNKLNTEAFF.

This chain's CDR3 is CASSAPAGGIGDTQYF. The CDR3 bases are TGTGCCAGCAGCGCCCCCGCAGGGGGCATTGGAGATACGCAGTATTTT. This chain joins TRBV7-8 and TRBJ2-3; TRBD1 aligns across 8 bases. The CDR3 covers 16 residues. Germline CDR1 and CDR2: SGHVS and FQNEAQ. Losses at the gene ends were 5 bases for V and 5 bases for J; bases not matched to a gene: 12.

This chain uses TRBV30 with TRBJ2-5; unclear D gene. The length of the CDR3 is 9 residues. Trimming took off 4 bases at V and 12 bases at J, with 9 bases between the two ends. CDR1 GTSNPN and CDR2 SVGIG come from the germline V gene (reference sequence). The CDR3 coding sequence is TGTGCCTGGACGACAACCGAGTACTTC. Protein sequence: CAWTTTEYF.

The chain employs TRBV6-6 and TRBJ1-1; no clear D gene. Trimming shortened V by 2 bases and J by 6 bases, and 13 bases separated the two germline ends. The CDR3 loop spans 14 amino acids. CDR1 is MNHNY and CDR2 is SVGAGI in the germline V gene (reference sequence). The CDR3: CASSYGRDGAEAFF. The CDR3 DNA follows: TGTGCCAGCAGTTACGGGCGTGACGGCGCTGAAGCTTTCTTT.

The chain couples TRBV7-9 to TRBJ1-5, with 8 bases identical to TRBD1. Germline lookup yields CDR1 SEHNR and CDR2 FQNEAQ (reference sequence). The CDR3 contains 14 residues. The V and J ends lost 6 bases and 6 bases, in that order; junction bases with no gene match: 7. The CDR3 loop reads CASRQDRVSQPQHF. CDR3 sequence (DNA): TGTGCCAGCAGACAGGACAGGGTGAGTCAGCCCCAGCATTTT.

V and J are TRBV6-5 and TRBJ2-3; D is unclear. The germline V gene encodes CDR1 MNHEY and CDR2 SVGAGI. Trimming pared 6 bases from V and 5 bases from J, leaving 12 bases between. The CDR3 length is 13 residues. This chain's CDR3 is CASSRSIRDTQYF. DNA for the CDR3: TGTGCCAGCAGCCGGTCCATCCGAGATACGCAGTATTTT.

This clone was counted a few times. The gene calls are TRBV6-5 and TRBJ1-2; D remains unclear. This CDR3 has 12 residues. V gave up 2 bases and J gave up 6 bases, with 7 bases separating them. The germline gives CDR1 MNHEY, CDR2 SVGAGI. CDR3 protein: CASSYALDGYTF. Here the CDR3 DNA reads TGTGCCAGCAGTTACGCGCTGGATGGCTACACCTTC.

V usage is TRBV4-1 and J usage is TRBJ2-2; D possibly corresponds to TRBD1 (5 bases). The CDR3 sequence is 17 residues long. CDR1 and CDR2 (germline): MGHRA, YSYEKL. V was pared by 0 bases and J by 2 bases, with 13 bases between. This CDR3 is CASSQDRKGANTGELFF. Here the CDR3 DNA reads TGCGCCAGCAGCCAAGATCGAAAAGGGGCCAACACCGGGGAGCTGTTTTTT.